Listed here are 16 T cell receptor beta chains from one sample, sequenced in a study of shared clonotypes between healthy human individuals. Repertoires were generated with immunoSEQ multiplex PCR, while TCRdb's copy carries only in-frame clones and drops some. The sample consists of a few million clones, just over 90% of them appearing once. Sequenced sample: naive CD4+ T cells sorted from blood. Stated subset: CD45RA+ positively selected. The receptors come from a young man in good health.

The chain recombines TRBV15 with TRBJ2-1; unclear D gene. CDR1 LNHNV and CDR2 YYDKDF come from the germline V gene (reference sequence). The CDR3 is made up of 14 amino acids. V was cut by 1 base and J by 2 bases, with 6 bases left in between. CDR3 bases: TGTGCCACCAGCAGAGGGGCAACCTACAATGAGCAGTTCTTC. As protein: CATSRGATYNEQFF.

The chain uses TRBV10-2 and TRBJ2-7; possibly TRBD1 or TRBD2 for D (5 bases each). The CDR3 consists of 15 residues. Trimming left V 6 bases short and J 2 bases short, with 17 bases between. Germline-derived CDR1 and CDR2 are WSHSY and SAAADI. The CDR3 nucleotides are TGCGCCAGCAGCGCCCTGGGACGGGAACCCTACGAGCAGTACTTC. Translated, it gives CASSALGREPYEQYF.

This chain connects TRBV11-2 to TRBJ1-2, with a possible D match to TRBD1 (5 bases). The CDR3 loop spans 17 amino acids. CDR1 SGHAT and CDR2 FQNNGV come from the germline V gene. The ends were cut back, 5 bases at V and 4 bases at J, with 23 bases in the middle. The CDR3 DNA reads TGTGCCAGCAGCCCCAGAATTGATAGGGGTAGAGGCTATGGCTACACCTTC. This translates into CASSPRIDRGRGYGYTF.

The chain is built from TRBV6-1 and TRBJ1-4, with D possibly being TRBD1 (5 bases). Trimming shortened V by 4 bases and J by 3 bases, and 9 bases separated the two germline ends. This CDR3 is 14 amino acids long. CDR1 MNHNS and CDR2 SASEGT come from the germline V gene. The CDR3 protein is CASSVVRANEKLFF. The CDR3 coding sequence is TGTGCCAGCAGTGTGGTCAGGGCTAATGAAAAACTGTTTTTT.

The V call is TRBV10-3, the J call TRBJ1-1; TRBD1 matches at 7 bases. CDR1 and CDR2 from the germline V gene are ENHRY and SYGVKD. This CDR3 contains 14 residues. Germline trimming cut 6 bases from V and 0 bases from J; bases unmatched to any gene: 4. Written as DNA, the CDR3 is TGTGCCATCAGGGGACAGCCGCTGAACACTGAAGCTTTCTTT. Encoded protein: CAIRGQPLNTEAFF.

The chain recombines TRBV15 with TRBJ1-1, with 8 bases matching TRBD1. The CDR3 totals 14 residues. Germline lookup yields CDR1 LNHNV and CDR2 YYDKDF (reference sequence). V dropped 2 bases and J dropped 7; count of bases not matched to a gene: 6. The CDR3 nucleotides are TGTGCCACCAGCAGACAGGGGGCGCGGTTTGAAGCTTTCTTT. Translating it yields CATSRQGARFEAFF.

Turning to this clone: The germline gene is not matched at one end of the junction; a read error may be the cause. The CDR3, as DNA: TGTGCCAGCAGCTTCCGGGGGACTTCATTTGCGCTCTTC. It encodes CASSFRGTSFALF. The rearrangement joins TRBV7-2 to TRBJ2-1, with a tentative D call TRBD2 (6 bases). The CDR3 sequence is 13 residues long. The germline V gene encodes CDR1 SGHTA and CDR2 FQGNSA.

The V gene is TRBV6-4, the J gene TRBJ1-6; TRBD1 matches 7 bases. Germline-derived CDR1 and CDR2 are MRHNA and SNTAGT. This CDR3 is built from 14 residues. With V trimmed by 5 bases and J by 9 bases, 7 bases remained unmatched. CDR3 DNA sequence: TGTGCCAGCAGTACCGGGACAGCCAGTTCACCCCTCCACTTT. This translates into CASSTGTASSPLHF.

The CDR3 reads CASSDSLGALYEQYF. The CDR3 DNA is TGTGCCAGCAGTGACAGTTTAGGAGCCCTCTACGAGCAGTACTTC. The V call is TRBV6-1, the J call TRBJ2-7; D is undetermined. The CDR3 totals 15 residues. Germline V gene lookup returns CDR1 MNHNS and CDR2 SASEGT. The V end was cut by 3 bases, the J end by 3 bases, with 15 bases between.

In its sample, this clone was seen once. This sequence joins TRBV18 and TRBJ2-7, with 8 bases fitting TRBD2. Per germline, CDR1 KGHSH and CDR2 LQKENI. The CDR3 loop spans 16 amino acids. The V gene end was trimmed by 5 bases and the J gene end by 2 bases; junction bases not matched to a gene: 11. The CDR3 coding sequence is TGTGCCAGCTCAATTCCCGGGACTAGTCCTGCCTACGAGCAGTACTTC. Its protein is CASSIPGTSPAYEQYF.

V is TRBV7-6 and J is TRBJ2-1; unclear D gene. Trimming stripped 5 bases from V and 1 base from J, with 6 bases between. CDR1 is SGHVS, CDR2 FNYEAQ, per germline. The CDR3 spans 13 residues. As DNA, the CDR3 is TGTGCCAGCAGCCCTTCATCCTACAATGAGCAGTTCTTC. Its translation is CASSPSSYNEQFF. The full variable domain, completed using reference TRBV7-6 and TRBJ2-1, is GAGVSQSPRYKVTKRGQDVALRCDPISGHVSLYWYRQALGQGPEFLTYFNYEAQQDKSGLPNDRFSAERPEGSISTLTIQRTEQRDSAMYRCASSPSSYNEQFFGPGTRLTVL.

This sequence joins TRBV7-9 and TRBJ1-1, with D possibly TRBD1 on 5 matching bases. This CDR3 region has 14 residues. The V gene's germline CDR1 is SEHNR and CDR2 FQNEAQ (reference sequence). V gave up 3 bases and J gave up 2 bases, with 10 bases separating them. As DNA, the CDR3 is TGTGCCAGCAGCTTCGCCGGGACCAACACTGAAGCTTTCTTT. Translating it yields CASSFAGTNTEAFF.

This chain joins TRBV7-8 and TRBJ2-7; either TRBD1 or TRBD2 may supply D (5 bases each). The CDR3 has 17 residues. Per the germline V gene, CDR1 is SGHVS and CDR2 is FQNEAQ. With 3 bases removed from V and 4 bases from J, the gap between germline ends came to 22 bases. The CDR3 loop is CASSLDGVLGVSYEQYF. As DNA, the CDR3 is TGTGCCAGCAGCTTGGACGGGGTCCTAGGGGTCTCTTACGAGCAGTACTTC.

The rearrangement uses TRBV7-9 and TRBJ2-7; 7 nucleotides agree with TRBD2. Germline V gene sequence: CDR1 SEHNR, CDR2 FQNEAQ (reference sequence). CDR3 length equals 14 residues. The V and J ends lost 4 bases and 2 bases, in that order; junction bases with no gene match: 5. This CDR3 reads CASSSVGRAYEQYF. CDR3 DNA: TGTGCCAGCAGCTCCGTAGGGAGGGCCTACGAGCAGTACTTC.

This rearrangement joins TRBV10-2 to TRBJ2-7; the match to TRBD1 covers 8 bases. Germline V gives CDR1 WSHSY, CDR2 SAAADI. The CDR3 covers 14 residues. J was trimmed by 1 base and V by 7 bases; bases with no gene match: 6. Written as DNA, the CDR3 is TGCGCCAGCAACGGACAGGGACCATCCTACGAGCAGTACTTC. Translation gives CASNGQGPSYEQYF.

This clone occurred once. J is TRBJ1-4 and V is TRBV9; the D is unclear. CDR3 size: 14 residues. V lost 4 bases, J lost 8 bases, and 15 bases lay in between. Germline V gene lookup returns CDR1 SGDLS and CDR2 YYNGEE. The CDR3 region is CASSKEAIREKLFF. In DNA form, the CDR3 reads TGTGCCAGCAGCAAAGAGGCCATACGCGAAAAACTGTTTTTT.